A selection of T cell receptor beta chains follows, all from one sample in a study of blood T cell repertoires in COVID-19. Method: immunoSEQ multiplex PCR; TCRdb's copy keeps in-frame clones and lacks some. The sample lists approximately 160,000 clones, roughly 84% occurring once. Sequences were obtained from peripheral blood. These receptor sequences come from a man aged 50-59 years with active or convalescent COVID-19. The CDR3 runs from the conserved cysteine through the conserved F or W. A D gene is named only where the DNA matches it firmly. Rows give clone size only sometimes, using once, few, many, or a class for an expanded clone.

clone size	J gene	V gene	D gene	CDR3 protein	CDR3 DNA
.	TRBJ1-2	TRBV28	.	CASSGPGSLADGYTF	TGTGCCAGCAGTGGCCCCGGGTCTCTCGCGGATGGCTACACCTTC
.	TRBJ2-2	TRBV6-5	TRBD1	CASKMTGDTGELFF	TGTGCCAGCAAGATGACAGGGGACACCGGGGAGCTGTTTTTT
.	TRBJ2-3	TRBV6-1	.	CASREVGGADTQYF	TGTGCCAGCAGAGAAGTAGGCGGGGCAGATACGCAGTATTTT
.	TRBJ2-3	TRBV29-1	TRBD2	CSHSLAGVADTQYF	TGCAGCCATTCCCTAGCGGGGGTGGCGGATACGCAGTATTTT
.	TRBJ2-2	TRBV6-2/TRBV6-3	TRBD1	CASSYSDRETGELFF	TGTGCCAGCAGTTACTCGGACAGGGAGACCGGGGAGCTGTTTTTT
once	TRBJ1-4	TRBV7-6	.	CASSLGRGNEKLFF	TGTGCCAGCAGCTTAGGAAGAGGGAATGAAAAACTGTTTTTT
.	TRBJ2-7	TRBV19	.	CASSIGGGQTYEQYF	TGTGCCAGTAGTATAGGTGGGGGCCAAACCTACGAGCAGTACTTC
few	TRBJ2-2	TRBV4-3	.	CASSQGTGTNTGELFF	TGCGCCAGCAGCCAAGGGACGGGGACGAACACCGGGGAGCTGTTTTTT
once	TRBJ1-2	TRBV7-2	.	CASSFTGLYGYTF	TGTGCCAGCAGTTTTACAGGGTTATATGGCTACACCTTC
.	TRBJ1-5	TRBV19	.	CASSRQNQPQHF	TGTGCCAGTAGTAGACAGAATCAGCCCCAGCATTTT
.	TRBJ2-7	TRBV28	TRBD1	CASSYQGAYEQYF	TGTGCCAGCAGTTATCAGGGGGCCTACGAGCAGTACTTC
few	TRBJ1-2	TRBV9	.	CASSVREGMVSGYTF	TGTGCCAGCAGCGTAAGGGAGGGGATGGTTTCTGGCTACACCTTC
once	TRBJ1-5	TRBV19	TRBD1	CASSIPDRGQPQHF	TGTGCCAGTAGTATCCCGGACAGGGGTCAGCCCCAGCATTTT
.	TRBJ2-7	TRBV18	TRBD1	CASSPGTGSHEQYF	TGTGCCAGCTCACCCGGGACAGGGTCCCACGAGCAGTACTTC
.	TRBJ2-7	TRBV5-1	.	CASSLGPVSSYEQYF	TGCGCCAGCAGCTTGGGGCCCGTAAGCTCCTACGAGCAGTACTTC
many	TRBJ2-1	TRBV4-3	.	CASSQEGTVLSYNEQFF	TGCGCCAGCAGCCAAGAAGGGACTGTATTATCCTACAATGAGCAGTTCTTC
.	TRBJ2-7	TRBV7-2	TRBD1	CASSLRDRGSHEQYF	TGTGCCAGCAGCTTAAGGGACAGGGGTTCGCACGAGCAGTACTTC
.	TRBJ2-7	TRBV30	TRBD2	CAWSVGSSREVIYEQYF	TGTGCCTGGAGTGTTGGATCGTCTCGGGAGGTTATCTACGAGCAGTACTTC
.	TRBJ2-1	TRBV9	TRBD2	CASSMTSGSYNEQFF	TGTGCCAGCAGCATGACTAGCGGGAGCTACAATGAGCAGTTCTTC
.	TRBJ2-3	TRBV19	.	CASSILGGGTDTQYF	TGTGCCAGTAGTATCTTGGGGGGAGGCACAGATACGCAGTATTTT
.	TRBJ2-5	TRBV18	TRBD1	CASSPLDREETQYF	TGTGCCAGCTCACCATTGGACAGGGAAGAGACCCAGTACTTC
.	TRBJ1-4	TRBV2	.	CASSEAAGLGEKLFF	TGTGCCAGCAGTGAGGCGGCAGGGCTAGGTGAAAAACTGTTTTTT
.	TRBJ2-2	TRBV24-1	.	CATMEGANTGELFF	TGTGCCACCATGGAGGGCGCGAACACCGGGGAGCTGTTTTTT
.	TRBJ2-7	TRBV7-6	TRBD1	CASSTQGQETYEQYF	TGTGCCAGCAGCACACAGGGACAGGAAACCTACGAGCAGTACTTC
.	TRBJ1-1	TRBV5-1	TRBD1	CASSRGGQGDTEAFF	TGCGCCAGCAGCCGAGGGGGACAGGGGGACACTGAAGCTTTCTTT
few	TRBJ1-2	TRBV6-5	.	CASKEDSRTYGYTF	TGTGCCAGCAAAGAGGACAGCCGGACCTATGGCTACACCTTC
.	TRBJ2-1	TRBV9	TRBD2	CASSSTGTRDNEQFF	TGTGCCAGCAGCTCCACCGGGACTAGAGACAATGAGCAGTTCTTC
.	TRBJ2-2	TRBV19	TRBD2	CASIRVGLAGTGELFF	TGTGCCAGTATCCGCGTGGGACTAGCGGGCACCGGGGAGCTGTTTTTT
once	TRBJ1-2	TRBV24-1	.	CATSDFRGSYGYTF	TGTGCCACCAGTGATTTCAGGGGAAGCTATGGCTACACCTTC
.	TRBJ1-4	TRBV2	TRBD1	CASTQGATNEKLFF	TGTGCCAGCACCCAGGGGGCGACTAATGAAAAACTGTTTTTT
once	TRBJ2-5	TRBV11-3	TRBD1	CASSFRQAGTGETQYF	TGTGCCAGCAGCTTCCGTCAGGCCGGGACAGGCGAGACCCAGTACTTC
.	TRBJ1-5	TRBV19	.	CASTLTAGGGQPQHF	TGTGCCAGTACCCTCACGGCGGGGGGTGGTCAGCCCCAGCATTTT
few	TRBJ1-6	TRBV5-1	.	CASSLDQALNSPLHF	TGCGCCAGCAGCTTGGACCAGGCCCTAAATTCACCCCTCCACTTT
.	TRBJ2-3	TRBV5-4	TRBD2	CASSLAPGTSSNTQYF	TGTGCCAGCAGCTTGGCCCCCGGGACTAGTTCCAATACGCAGTATTTT
few	TRBJ2-7	TRBV4-1	.	CASSQVTGIDEQYF	TGCGCCAGCAGCCAAGTGACGGGGATCGACGAGCAGTACTTC
.	TRBJ1-1	TRBV6-2/TRBV6-3	TRBD1	CASSYSQGAPTEAFF	TGTGCCAGCAGTTACTCCCAGGGGGCGCCCACTGAAGCTTTCTTT
.	TRBJ2-3	TRBV11-3	.	CASSLEDLIDTQYF	TGTGCCAGCAGCTTGGAGGACTTGATAGATACGCAGTATTTT
.	TRBJ1-5	TRBV20-1	.	CSVKEGQPQHF	TGCAGTGTTAAGGAGGGTCAGCCCCAGCATTTT
few	TRBJ1-2	TRBV27	.	CASGARPEGYGYTF	TGTGCCAGCGGGGCTAGGCCGGAAGGCTATGGCTACACCTTC
.	TRBJ2-7	TRBV3-1/TRBV3-2	.	CASSQAGTGKSGKYF	TGTGCCAGCAGCCAAGCCGGGACAGGAAAGAGCGGGAAGTACTTC
.	TRBJ1-1	TRBV13	TRBD1	CASSSTDRGFRDTEAFF	TGTGCCAGCAGCTCCACGGACAGGGGGTTCAGGGACACTGAAGCTTTCTTT